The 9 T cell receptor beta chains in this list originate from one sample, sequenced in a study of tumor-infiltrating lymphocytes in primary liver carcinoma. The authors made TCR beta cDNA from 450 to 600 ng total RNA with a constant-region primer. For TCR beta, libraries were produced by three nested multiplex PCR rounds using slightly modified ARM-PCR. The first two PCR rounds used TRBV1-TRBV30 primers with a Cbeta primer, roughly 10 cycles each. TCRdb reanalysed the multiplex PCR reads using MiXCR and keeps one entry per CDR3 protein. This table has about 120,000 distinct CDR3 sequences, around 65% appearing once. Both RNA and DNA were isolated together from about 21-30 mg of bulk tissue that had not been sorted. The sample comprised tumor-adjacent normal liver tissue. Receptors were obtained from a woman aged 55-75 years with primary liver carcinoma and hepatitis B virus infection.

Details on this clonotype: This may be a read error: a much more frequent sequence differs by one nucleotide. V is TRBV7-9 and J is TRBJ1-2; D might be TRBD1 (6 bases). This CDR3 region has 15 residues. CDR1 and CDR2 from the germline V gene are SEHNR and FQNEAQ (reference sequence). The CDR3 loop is CTSSHVNRVSYGYTF. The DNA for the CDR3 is TGTACCAGCAGCCACGTAAACAGGGTCTCCTATGGCTACACCTTC. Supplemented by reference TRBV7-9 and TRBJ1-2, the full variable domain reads DTGVSQNPRHKITKRGQNVTFRCDPISEHNRLYWYRQTLGQGPEFLTYFQNEAQLEKSRLLSDRFSAERPKGSFSTLEIQRTEQGDSAMYLCTSSHVNRVSYGYTFGSGTRLTVV.

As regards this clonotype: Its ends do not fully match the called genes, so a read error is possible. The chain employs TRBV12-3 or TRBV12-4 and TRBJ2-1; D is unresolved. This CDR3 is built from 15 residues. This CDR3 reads CASSLSRGPYNERFF. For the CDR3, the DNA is TGTGCCAGCAGTTTATCCAGAGGACCCTACAATGAGCGGTTCTTC.

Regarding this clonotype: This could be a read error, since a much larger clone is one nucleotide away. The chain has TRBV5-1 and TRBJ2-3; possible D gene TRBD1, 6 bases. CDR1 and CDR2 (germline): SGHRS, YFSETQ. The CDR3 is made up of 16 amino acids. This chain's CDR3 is CTSSLGADLTSDTQYF. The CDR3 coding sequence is TGCACCAGCAGCTTGGGGGCGGATCTCACCTCCGATACGCAGTATTTT.

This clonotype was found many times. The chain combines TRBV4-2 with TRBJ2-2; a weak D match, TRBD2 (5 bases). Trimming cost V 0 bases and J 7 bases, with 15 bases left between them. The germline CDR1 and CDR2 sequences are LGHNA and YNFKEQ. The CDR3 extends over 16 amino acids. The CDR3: CASSQELSDRGGELFF. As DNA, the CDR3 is TGTGCCAGCAGCCAAGAGTTGTCAGATCGGGGCGGGGAGCTGTTTTTT.

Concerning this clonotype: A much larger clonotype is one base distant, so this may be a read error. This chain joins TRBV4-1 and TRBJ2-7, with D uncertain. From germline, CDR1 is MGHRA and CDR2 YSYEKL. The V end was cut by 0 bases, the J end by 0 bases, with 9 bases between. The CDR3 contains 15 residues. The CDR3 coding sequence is TGCGCCAGCAGCCAAGAATGGTGGGGCTCCTACGAGCAGTACTTC. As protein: CASSQEWWGSYEQYF.

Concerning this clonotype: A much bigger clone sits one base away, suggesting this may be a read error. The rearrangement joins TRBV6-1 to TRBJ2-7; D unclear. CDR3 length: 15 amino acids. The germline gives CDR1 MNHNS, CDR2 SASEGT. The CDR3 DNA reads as TGTGCCAGCGGTGAATTGTGGCAGGACCACTACGTGCAGTACTTC. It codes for CASGELWQDHYVQYF.

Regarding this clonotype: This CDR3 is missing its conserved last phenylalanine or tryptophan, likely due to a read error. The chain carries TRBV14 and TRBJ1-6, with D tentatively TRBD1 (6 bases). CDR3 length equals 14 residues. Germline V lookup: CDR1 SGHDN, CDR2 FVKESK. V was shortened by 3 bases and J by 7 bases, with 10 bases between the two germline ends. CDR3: CASSHSGENSPLHY. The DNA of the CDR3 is TGTGCCAGCAGCCACTCAGGGGAAAATTCACCCCTCCACTAT.

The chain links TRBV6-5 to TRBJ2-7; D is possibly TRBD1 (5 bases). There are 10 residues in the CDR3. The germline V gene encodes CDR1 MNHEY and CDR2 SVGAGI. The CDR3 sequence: CVMGLYEQYF. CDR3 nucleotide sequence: TGTGTCATGGGGCTTTACGAGCAGTACTTC.

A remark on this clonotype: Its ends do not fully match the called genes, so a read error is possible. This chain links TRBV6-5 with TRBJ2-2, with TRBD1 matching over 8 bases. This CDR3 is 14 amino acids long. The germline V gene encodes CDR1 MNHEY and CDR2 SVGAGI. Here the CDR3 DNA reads TGTGCCAGCGGTCCGGACAGGGAGGCCGGTGAGCTGTTTTTT. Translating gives CASGPDREAGELFF.